This entry is about one T cell receptor (beta chain). The antigen remains unidentified. The PCR was carried out with 60 Vbeta primers and 13 Jbeta primers. The repertoire was sequenced with immunoSEQ multiplex PCR; TCRdb's copy has only in-frame clones and lacks some. The table records roughly 48,000 clones, about 73% of them present only once. The data stem from a study of cytomegalovirus exposure and HLA in healthy donors. Study-wide context: A previous analysis identified 95 million to 130 million unique TCR beta sequences derived from about 180 million T cells.

This CDR3 comprises 14 residues. Germline V gene lookup returns CDR1 MGHRA and CDR2 YSYEKL. V lost 6 bases to trimming and J lost 6 bases, with 15 bases between them. Overall study results and limits: High sensitivity and specificity were reportedly achieved when the classifier diagnosed cytomegalovirus status.

The sequence was collected from a man between 18 and 35 years old in good health and CMV-seronegative. The rearrangement uses TRBV4-1 and TRBJ2-1; perhaps TRBD1 as D (5 bases). The sequenced sample was PBMCs. The CDR3 nucleotides are TGCGCCAGCAGGGGGCCACTTATCTCCAATGAGCAGTTCTTC. Protein product: CASRGPLISNEQFF.